This entry describes one T cell receptor (beta chain). The V end was cut by 4 bases, the J end by 7 bases, with 30 bases between. This CDR3 is 19 amino acids long. Germline assignment: CDR1 SGHRS and CDR2 YFSETQ. Sequenced by immunoSEQ multiplex PCR; TCRdb stores in-frame clones only, minus some. There are 250,000 to 350,000 clones in the sample; more than 85% occur only once, and about a fifth lies in the top ten. The sample belongs to a study of blood T cell repertoires in COVID-19. The overall study: Whether acute or convalescent, the COVID-19 samples came from the United States, Italy and Spain. From T cells, B-cell-depleted T cells, or PBMCs came the material, which was cDNA or gDNA.

Adults between about 18 and 95 years of age took part from approximately 24 US areas. Donors were grouped by their self-reported clinical history. Specimen: PBMCs or T cells enriched from blood (not recorded which). The chain recombines TRBV5-1 with TRBJ1-5; tentatively, D is TRBD1 (6 bases). This receptor was obtained from a woman in her 30s who had recovered from COVID-19. The CDR3 is CASSQLRGDTRSRRQPQHF. The DNA of the CDR3 is TGCGCCAGCAGCCAACTTCGGGGGGACACAAGGTCAAGAAGACAGCCCCAGCATTTT. Based on the CDR3 plus reference TRBV5-1 and TRBJ1-5, the full variable domain is KAGVTQTPRYLIKTRGQQVTLSCSPISGHRSVSWYQQTPGQGLQFLFEYFSETQRNKGNFPGRFSGRQFSNSRSEMNVSTLELGDSALYLCASSQLRGDTRSRRQPQHFGDGTRLSIL.